These 23 T cell receptor beta chains were sequenced from one sample in a study of human CD8 memory T cell subsets (dated by TCRdb to about 2020). A Human TCR Profiling Kit was used to prepare UMI-labeled 5' RACE TCRbeta libraries. TCRdb reprocessed the reads and lists each CDR3 protein sequence as a single entry, with no DNA. This sample's table contains under 6,000 distinct CDR3 sequences. The ten largest make up roughly 25% of the sample. Sequences were obtained from CD8+ T cells from PBMCs. These receptors all come from a human donor in good health.

The V and J genes are TRBV2 and TRBJ2-3; TCRdb outputs TRBD1, but without DNA this stays unchecked. This CDR3 is built from 16 residues. The germline V gene encodes CDR1 SNHLY and CDR2 FYNNEI. This CDR3 reads CASSGAWTGEADTQYF. Complete variable domain (other parts from reference TRBV2 and TRBJ2-3): EPEVTQTPSHQVTQMGQEVILRCVPISNHLYFYWYRQILGQKVEFLVSFYNNEISEKSEIFDDQFSVERPDGSNFTLKIRSTKLEDSAMYFCASSGAWTGEADTQYFGPGTRLTVL.

The chain is built from TRBV4-3 and TRBJ2-1. The CDR3 is 15 amino acids. Germline values: CDR1 LGHNA, CDR2 YSLEER. The CDR3 region is CASSQDMADYNEQFF.

This chain joins TRBV4-2 and TRBJ1-2; TCRdb returns TRBD1, unconfirmable since there is no DNA. The CDR3 is 14 amino acids. From germline, CDR1 is LGHNA and CDR2 YNFKEQ. This chain's CDR3 is CASSQEQGIRGYTF.

Judged by frequency, this clonotype is medium-sized. This chain joins TRBV6-4 and TRBJ2-2. The CDR3 runs 16 residues. Germline V lookup: CDR1 MRHNA, CDR2 SNTAGT. CDR3 sequence: CASSDSSSGTTGELFF.

According to its frequency, this clonotype is medium-sized. This chain links TRBV29-1 with TRBJ1-1; the D call of TRBD1 rests on TCRdb alone, since no DNA is present to check it. CDR1 is SQVTM and CDR2 is ANQGSEA in the germline V gene. The CDR3 is 11 amino acids. CDR3 loop: CSVDPGAEAFF.

In terms of frequency, this clonotype is medium-sized. The rearrangement joins TRBV7-9 to TRBJ2-3; TCRdb proposes TRBD2, but this gene call is untestable without DNA. Per germline, CDR1 SEHNR and CDR2 FQNEAQ (reference sequence). CDR3 length: 17 amino acids. The chain's CDR3 is CASSPPRSGRKADTQYF.

This clonotype shows up as medium-sized by frequency. This chain uses TRBV6-4 with TRBJ2-2; TCRdb indicates TRBD1, and absent DNA this call remains unverified. The CDR3 contains 16 residues. The germline CDR1 and CDR2 sequences are MRHNA and SNTAGT. The chain's CDR3 is CASSDSGTGNTGELFF.

The chain is built from TRBV28 and TRBJ2-2; the D call of TRBD1 rests on TCRdb alone, since no DNA is present to check it. The CDR3 is 16 residues long. Germline V gives CDR1 MDHEN, CDR2 SYDVKM. The CDR3 loop is CASSFSGQGPTGELFF. The full variable domain, with the rest looked up from reference TRBV28 and TRBJ2-2, is DVKVTQSSRYLVKRTGEKVFLECVQDMDHENMFWYRQDPGLGLRLIYFSYDVKMKEKGDIPEGYSVSREKKERFSLILESASTNQTSMYLCASSFSGQGPTGELFFGEGSRLTVL.

Considering frequency, this clonotype is medium-sized. The chain carries TRBV24-1 and TRBJ2-1. The CDR3 loop spans 16 amino acids. The germline CDR1 and CDR2 sequences are KGHDR and SFDVKD. The chain's CDR3 is CATSDLTLSSYNEQFF.

The rearrangement links TRBV12-3 or TRBV12-4 to TRBJ2-1; the D call of TRBD1 rests on TCRdb alone, since no DNA is present to check it. The CDR3 sequence is 12 residues long. The CDR3 loop reads CASKSIAPEQFF.

The chain links TRBV7-6 to TRBJ2-3; TCRdb lists TRBD2, though no DNA is available to test this call. CDR3 length: 18 amino acids. The germline gives CDR1 SGHVS, CDR2 FNYEAQ. The CDR3 here is CASSPIPGTSRGTDTQYF.

The chain couples TRBV18 to TRBJ1-6. The germline V gene has CDR1 KGHSH and CDR2 LQKENI. There are 17 residues in the CDR3. This chain's CDR3 is CASSPSSRSSYNSPLHF. The full variable domain, in which reference TRBV18 and TRBJ1-6 provide the parts outside the CDR3, is NAGVMQNPRHLVRRRGQEARLRCSPMKGHSHVYWYRQLPEEGLKFMVYLQKENIIDESGMPKERFSAEFPKEGPSILRIQQVVRGDSAAYFCASSPSSRSSYNSPLHFGNGTRLTVT.

This clonotype shows up as medium-sized (0.01 to 0.1%) by frequency. The chain has TRBV4-2 and TRBJ1-6; TCRdb selects TRBD1, and the lack of DNA leaves this call unchecked. The CDR3 is 15 residues long. The V gene's germline CDR1 is LGHNA and CDR2 YNFKEQ. This chain's CDR3 is CASSQAGQGTSPLHF.

The chain joins TRBV25-1 to TRBJ1-3. CDR1 MGHDK and CDR2 SYGVNS come from the germline V gene. The CDR3 contains 17 residues. This CDR3 is CASSDGGGTDSGNTIYF. Full variable domain (outside the CDR3, taken from reference TRBV25-1 and TRBJ1-3): EADIYQTPRYLVIGTGKKITLECSQTMGHDKMYWYQQDPGMELHLIHYSYGVNSTEKGDLSSESTVSRIRTEHFPLTLESARPSHTSQYLCASSDGGGTDSGNTIYFGEGSWLTVV.

The chain uses TRBV5-3 and TRBJ1-5; TCRdb calls TRBD1, which cannot be checked without DNA. TRBV5-3 is filed as an ORF, its function uncertain. The CDR3 has 15 amino acids. The CDR3 spells CARSFRDRGPQPQHF.

Frequency places this clonotype as medium-sized. J is TRBJ1-1 and V is TRBV7-2; the TCRdb D gene call, TRBD1, has no DNA to confirm it. Germline CDR1 SGHTA, CDR2 FQGNSA. This CDR3 spans 16 amino acids. CDR3 amino acids: CASSLGWKGQNTEAFF.

In terms of frequency, this clonotype is medium-sized (0.01 to 0.1%). The V gene is TRBV4-2, the J gene TRBJ2-1; TCRdb indicates TRBD1, and absent DNA this call remains unverified. Germline V CDR1 and CDR2: LGHNA, YNFKEQ. The CDR3 totals 16 residues. The CDR3 spells CASSQDAGTGGNEQFF.

By frequency, this clonotype registers medium-sized. The chain carries TRBV5-1 and TRBJ1-1. The CDR3 is made up of 13 amino acids. CDR1 and CDR2 (germline): SGHRS, YFSETQ. This chain's CDR3 is CASSLGLNTEAFF. The full variable domain, its missing parts supplied by reference TRBV5-1 and TRBJ1-1, is KAGVTQTPRYLIKTRGQQVTLSCSPISGHRSVSWYQQTPGQGLQFLFEYFSETQRNKGNFPGRFSGRQFSNSRSEMNVSTLELGDSALYLCASSLGLNTEAFFGQGTRLTVV.

The gene calls are TRBV6-4 and TRBJ2-2. Germline V CDR1 and CDR2: MRHNA, SNTAGT. The CDR3 covers 16 residues. The CDR3 sequence is CASSDSEHSNTGELFF.

Measured by frequency, this clonotype is medium-sized (0.01 to 0.1%). The chain carries TRBV20-1 and TRBJ2-7; the TCRdb D gene call, TRBD1, has no DNA to confirm it. Per germline, CDR1 DFQATT and CDR2 SNEGSKA (reference sequence). CDR3 size: 14 residues. CDR3 protein: CSASPGYSSYEQYF.

The chain has TRBV4-3 and TRBJ1-1. The CDR3 runs to 15 residues. The germline CDR1 and CDR2 sequences are LGHNA and YSLEER. The CDR3 sequence: CASSQSLEGHLEAFF.

The chain has TRBV20-1 and TRBJ1-2. The V gene's germline CDR1 is DFQATT and CDR2 SNEGSKA (reference sequence). The CDR3 contains 12 residues. CDR3 protein: CSARVSDYGYTF.

This sequence joins TRBV4-2 and TRBJ2-7. Germline V lookup: CDR1 LGHNA, CDR2 YNFKEQ. The CDR3 runs 15 residues. Here the CDR3 reads CASSQEDGDSGEQYF.